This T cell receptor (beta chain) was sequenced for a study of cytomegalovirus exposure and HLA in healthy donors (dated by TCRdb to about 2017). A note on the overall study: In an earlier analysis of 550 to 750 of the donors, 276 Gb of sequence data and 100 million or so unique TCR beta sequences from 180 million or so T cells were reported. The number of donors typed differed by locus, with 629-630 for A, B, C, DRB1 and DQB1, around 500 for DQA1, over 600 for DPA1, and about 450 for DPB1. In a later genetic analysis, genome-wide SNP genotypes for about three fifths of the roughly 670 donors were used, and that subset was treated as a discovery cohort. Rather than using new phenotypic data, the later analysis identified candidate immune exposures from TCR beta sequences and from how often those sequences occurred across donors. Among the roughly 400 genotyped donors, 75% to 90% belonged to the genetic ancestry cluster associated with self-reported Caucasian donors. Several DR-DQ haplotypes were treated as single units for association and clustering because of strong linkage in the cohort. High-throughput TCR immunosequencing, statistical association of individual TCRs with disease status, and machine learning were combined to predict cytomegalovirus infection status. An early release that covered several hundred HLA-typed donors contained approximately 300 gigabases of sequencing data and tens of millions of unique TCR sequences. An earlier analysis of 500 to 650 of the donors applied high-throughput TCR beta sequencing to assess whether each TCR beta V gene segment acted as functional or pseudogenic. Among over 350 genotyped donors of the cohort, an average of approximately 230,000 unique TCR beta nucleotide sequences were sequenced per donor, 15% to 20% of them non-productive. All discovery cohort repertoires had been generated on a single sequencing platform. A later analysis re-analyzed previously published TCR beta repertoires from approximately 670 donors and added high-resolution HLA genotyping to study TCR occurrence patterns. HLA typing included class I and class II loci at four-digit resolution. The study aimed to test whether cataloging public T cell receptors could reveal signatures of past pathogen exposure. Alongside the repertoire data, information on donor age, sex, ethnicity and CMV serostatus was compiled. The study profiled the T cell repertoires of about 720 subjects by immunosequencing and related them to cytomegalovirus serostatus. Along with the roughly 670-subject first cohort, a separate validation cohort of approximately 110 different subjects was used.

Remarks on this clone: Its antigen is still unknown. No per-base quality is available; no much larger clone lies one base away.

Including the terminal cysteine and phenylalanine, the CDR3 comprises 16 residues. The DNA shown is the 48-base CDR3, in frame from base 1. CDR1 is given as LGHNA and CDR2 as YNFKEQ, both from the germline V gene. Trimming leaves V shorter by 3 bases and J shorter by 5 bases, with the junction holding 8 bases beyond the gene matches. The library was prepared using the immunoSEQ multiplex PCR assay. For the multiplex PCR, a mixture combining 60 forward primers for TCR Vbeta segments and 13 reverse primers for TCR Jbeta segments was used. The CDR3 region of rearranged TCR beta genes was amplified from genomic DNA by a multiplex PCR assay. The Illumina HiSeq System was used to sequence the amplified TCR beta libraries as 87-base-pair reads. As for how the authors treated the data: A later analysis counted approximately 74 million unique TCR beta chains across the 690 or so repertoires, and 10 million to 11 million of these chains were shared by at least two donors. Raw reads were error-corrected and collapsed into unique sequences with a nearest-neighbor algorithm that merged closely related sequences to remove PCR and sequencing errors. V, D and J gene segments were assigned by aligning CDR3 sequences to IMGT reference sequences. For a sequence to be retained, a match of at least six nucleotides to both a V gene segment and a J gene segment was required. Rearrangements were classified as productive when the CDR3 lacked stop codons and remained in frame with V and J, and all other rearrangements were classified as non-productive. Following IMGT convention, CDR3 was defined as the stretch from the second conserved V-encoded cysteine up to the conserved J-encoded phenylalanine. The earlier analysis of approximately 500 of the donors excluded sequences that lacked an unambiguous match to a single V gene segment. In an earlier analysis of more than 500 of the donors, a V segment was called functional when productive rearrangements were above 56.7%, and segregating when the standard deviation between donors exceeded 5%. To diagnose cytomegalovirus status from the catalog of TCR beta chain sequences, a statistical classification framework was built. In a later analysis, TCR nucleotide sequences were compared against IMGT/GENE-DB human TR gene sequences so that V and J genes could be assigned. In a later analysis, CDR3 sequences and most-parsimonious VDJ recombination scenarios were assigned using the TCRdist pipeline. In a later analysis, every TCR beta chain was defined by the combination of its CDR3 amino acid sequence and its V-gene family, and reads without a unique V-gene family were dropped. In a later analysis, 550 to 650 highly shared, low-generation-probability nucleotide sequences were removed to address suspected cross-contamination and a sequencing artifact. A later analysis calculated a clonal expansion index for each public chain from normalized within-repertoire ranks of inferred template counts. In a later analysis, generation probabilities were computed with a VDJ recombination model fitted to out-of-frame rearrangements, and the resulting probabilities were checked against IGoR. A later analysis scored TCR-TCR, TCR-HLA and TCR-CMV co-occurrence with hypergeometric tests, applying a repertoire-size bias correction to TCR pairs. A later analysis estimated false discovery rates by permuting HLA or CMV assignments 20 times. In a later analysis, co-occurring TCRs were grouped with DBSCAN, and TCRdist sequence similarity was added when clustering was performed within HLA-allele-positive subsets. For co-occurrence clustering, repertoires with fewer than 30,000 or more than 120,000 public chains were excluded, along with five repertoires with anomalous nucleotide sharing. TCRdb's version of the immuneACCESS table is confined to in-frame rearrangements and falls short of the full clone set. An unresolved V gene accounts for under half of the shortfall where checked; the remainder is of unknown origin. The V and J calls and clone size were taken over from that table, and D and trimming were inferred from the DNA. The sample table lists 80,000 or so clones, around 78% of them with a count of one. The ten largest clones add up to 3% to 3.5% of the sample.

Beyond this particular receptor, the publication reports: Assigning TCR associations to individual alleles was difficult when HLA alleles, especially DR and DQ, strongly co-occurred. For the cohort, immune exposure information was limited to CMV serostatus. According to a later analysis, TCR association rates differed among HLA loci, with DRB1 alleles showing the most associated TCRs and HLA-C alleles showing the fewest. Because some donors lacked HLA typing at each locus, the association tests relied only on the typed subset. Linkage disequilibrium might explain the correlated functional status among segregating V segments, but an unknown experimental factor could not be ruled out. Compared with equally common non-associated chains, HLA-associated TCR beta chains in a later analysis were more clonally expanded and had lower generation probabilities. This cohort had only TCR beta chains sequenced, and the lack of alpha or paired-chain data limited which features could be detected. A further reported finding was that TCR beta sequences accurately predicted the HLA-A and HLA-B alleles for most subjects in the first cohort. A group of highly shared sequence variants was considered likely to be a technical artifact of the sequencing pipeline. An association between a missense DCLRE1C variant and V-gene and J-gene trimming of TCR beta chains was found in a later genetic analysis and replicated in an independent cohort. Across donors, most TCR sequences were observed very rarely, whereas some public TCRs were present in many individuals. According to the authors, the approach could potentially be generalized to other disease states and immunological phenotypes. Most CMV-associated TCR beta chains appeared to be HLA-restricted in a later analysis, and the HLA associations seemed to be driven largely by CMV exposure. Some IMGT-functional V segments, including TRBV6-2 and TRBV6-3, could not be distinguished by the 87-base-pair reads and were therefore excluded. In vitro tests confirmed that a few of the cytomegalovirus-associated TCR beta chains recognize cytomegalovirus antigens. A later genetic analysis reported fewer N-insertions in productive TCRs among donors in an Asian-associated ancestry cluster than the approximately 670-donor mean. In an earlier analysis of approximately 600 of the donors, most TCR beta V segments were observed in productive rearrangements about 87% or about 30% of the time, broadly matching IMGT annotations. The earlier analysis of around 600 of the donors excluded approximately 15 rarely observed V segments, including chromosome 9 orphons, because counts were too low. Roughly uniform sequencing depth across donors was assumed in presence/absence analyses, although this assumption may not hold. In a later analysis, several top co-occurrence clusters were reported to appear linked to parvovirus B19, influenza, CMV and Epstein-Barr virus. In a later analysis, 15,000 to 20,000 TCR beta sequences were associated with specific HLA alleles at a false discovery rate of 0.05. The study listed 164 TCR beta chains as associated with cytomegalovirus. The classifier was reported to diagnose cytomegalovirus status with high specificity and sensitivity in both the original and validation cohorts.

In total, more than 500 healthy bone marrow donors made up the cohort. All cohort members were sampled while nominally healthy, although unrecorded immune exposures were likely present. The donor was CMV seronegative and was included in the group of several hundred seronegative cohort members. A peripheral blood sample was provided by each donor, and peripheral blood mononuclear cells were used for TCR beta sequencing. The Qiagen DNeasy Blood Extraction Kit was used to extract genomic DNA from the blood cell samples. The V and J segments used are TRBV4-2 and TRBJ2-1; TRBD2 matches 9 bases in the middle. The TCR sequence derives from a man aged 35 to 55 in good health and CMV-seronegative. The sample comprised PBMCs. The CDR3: CASSHAGRGGDNEQFF. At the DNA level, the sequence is TGTGCCAGCAGCCACGCCGGGCGGGGGGGGGACAATGAGCAGTTCTTC.